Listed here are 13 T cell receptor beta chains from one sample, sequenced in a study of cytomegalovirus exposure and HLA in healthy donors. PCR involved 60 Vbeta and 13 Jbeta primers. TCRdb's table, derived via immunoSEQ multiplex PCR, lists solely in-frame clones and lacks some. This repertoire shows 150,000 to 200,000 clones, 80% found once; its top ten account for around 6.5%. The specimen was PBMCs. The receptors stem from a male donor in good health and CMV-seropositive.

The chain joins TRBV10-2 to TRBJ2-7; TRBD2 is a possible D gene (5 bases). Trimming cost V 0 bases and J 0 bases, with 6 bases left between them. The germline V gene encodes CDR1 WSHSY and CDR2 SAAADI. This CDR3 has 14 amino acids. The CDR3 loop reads CASSESGISYEQYF. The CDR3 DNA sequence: TGCGCCAGCAGTGAGTCCGGGATCTCCTACGAGCAGTACTTC.

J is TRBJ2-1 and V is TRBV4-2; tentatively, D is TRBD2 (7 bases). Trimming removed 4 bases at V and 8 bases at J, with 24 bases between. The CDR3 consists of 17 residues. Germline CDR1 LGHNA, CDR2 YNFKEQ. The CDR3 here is CASSPRASGGGKDEQFF. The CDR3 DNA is TGTGCCAGCAGCCCTCGGGCTAGCGGAGGGGGGAAGGATGAGCAGTTCTTC.

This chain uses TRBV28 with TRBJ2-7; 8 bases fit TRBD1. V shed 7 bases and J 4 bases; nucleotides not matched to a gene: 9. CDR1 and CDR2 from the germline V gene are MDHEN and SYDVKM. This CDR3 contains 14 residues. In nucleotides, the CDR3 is TGTGCCAGCAATCCGGGACAGGCGTTGTACGAGCAGTACTTC. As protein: CASNPGQALYEQYF.

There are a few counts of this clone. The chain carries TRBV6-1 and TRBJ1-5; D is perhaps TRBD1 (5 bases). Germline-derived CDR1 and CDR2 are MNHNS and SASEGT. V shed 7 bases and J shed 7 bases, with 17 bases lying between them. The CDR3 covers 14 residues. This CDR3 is CASTTGGGRQPQHF. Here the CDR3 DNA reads TGTGCCAGCACCACTGGGGGGGGGAGGCAGCCCCAGCATTTT.

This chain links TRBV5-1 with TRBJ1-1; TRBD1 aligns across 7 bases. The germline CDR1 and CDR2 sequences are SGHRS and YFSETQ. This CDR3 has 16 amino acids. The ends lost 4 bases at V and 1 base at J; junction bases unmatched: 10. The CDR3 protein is CASSGAGGGGNTEAFF. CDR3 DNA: TGCGCCAGCAGCGGCGCAGGGGGTGGTGGGAACACTGAAGCTTTCTTT.

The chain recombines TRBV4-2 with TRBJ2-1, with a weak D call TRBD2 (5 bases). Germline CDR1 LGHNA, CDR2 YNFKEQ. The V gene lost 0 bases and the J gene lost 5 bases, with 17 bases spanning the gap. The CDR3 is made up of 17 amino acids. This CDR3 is CASSQDLRGSPHNEQFF. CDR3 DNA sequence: TGTGCCAGCAGCCAAGATCTTAGAGGGAGCCCTCACAATGAGCAGTTCTTC.

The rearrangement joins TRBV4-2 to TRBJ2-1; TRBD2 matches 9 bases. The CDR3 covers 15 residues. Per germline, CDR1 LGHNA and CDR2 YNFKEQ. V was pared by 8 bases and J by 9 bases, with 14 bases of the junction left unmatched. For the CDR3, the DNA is TGTGCCAGCGAAGGAGGCGGGAGGGCGTATGGTGAGCAGTTCTTC. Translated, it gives CASEGGGRAYGEQFF.

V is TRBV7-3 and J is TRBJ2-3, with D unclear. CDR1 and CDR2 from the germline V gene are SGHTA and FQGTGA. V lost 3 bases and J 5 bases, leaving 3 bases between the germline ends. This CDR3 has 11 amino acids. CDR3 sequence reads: CASSFGDTQYF. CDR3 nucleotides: TGTGCCAGCAGCTTCGGAGATACGCAGTATTTT.

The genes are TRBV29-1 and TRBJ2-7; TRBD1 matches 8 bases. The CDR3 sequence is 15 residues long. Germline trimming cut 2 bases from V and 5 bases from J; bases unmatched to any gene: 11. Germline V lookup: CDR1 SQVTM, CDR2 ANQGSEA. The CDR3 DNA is TGCAGCGTTGAACAGTACGGACAGGGCGGCAACGAGCAGTACTTC. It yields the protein CSVEQYGQGGNEQYF.

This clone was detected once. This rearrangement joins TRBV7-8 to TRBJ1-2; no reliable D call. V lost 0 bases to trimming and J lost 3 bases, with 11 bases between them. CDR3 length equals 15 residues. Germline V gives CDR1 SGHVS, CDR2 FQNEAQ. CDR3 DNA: TGTGCCAGCAGCTTAGCGTCCTGGTCGGACTATGGCTACACCTTC. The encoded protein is CASSLASWSDYGYTF.

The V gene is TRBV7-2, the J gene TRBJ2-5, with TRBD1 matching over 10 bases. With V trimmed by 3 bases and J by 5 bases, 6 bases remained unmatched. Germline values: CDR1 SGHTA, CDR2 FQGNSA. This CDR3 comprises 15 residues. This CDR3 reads CASSFDRGRGETQYF. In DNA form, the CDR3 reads TGTGCCAGCAGCTTCGACAGGGGGCGTGGGGAGACCCAGTACTTC.

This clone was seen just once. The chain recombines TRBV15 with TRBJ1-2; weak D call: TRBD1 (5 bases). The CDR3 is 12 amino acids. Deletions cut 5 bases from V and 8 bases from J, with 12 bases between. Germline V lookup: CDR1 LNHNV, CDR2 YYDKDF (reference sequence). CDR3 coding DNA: TGTGCCACCAGCTGGGTGGGGCACGGCTACACCTTC. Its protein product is CATSWVGHGYTF.

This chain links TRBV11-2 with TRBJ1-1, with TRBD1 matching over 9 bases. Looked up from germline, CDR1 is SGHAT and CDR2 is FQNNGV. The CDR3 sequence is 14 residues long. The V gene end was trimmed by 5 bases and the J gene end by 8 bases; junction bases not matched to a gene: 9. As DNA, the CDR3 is TGTGCCAGCAGCCATAGTGGAGGGACAGGGGAAGCTTTCTTT. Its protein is CASSHSGGTGEAFF.